A single sample gave rise to the 15 T cell receptor beta chains below, sequenced in a study of a mutant IDH1 vaccine in newly diagnosed glioma. These TCRs' antigens remain unknown. The data were produced by immunoSEQ multiplex PCR, yet TCRdb's version contains in-frame clones alone and is incomplete. The table records more than 25,000 clones, 80% to 90% of them present only once. Time point given: week 5, during vaccination. What each vaccine dose contained was 300 ug of mutant IDH1 20-mer peptide, accompanied by topical imiquimod. This specimen was PBMCs, taken from a glioma patient whose treatment included an IDH1 peptide vaccine. The receptors shown here come from a man aged 18 to 29 with glioma.

This clone was seen once. The V call is TRBV5-1, the J call TRBJ1-2; TRBD1 matches at 12 bases. V was pared by 0 bases and J by 4 bases, with 1 base of the junction left unmatched. The CDR3 is 15 residues long. From germline, CDR1 is SGHRS and CDR2 YFSETQ. The CDR3 sequence is CASSLAGQGAYGYTF. In DNA, the CDR3 is TGCGCCAGCAGCTTGGCGGGACAGGGGGCCTATGGCTACACCTTC.

The chain has TRBV29-1 and TRBJ1-1; no firm D call. The germline V and J ends were trimmed by 0 bases and 4 bases, with 15 bases remaining between them. Germline V gene data show CDR1 as SQVTM and CDR2 as ANQGSEA. The CDR3 is 15 residues long. CDR3 protein: CSVEDLAGFRTEAFF. The CDR3, as DNA: TGCAGCGTTGAAGATCTGGCGGGGTTCCGCACTGAAGCTTTCTTT.

This clone was seen only a few times. The J gene is TRBJ1-4, the V gene TRBV19, with D maybe TRBD1 (6 bases). The germline V gene has CDR1 LNHDA and CDR2 SQIVND (reference sequence). The CDR3 length is 16 residues. With 5 bases removed from V and 2 bases from J, the gap between germline ends came to 15 bases. CDR3 sequence: CASSDLGGPTNEKLFF. CDR3 nucleotide sequence: TGTGCCAGTAGTGACCTCGGGGGCCCTACTAATGAAAAACTGTTTTTT.

The V and J genes are TRBV30 and TRBJ2-1; TRBD2 aligns across 13 bases. Per germline, CDR1 GTSNPN and CDR2 SVGIG (reference sequence). The length of the CDR3 is 18 residues. Losses at the gene ends were 1 base for V and 12 bases for J; bases not matched to a gene: 18. The CDR3 bases are TGTGCCTGGAGTGGCTACAGACTCGGGACTAGCGGGACCCCAAGGCAGTTCTTC. It yields the protein CAWSGYRLGTSGTPRQFF.

The chain links TRBV5-5 to TRBJ1-4; D not certain. Germline V gene data show CDR1 as SGHKS and CDR2 as YYEKEE (reference sequence). This CDR3 has 14 residues. Deletions cut 4 bases from V and 8 bases from J, with 15 bases between. The CDR3 reads CASSDGPLREKLFF. For the CDR3, the DNA is TGTGCCAGCAGCGACGGGCCTTTGAGGGAAAAACTGTTTTTT.

This clone is a singleton in its sample. This chain uses TRBV5-1 with TRBJ1-1; D gene ambiguous. The germline V and J ends were trimmed by 0 bases and 0 bases, with 6 bases remaining between them. Germline V gene data show CDR1 as SGHRS and CDR2 as YFSETQ. The length of the CDR3 is 14 residues. The CDR3 is CASSLGYMNTEAFF. DNA of the CDR3: TGCGCCAGCAGCTTGGGATACATGAACACTGAAGCTTTCTTT.

V is TRBV6-5 and J is TRBJ1-1, with 8 nucleotides matching TRBD1. The V segment lost 0 bases and the J segment 4 bases; nucleotides outside the gene matches: 7. This CDR3 is built from 16 residues. Germline lookup yields CDR1 MNHEY and CDR2 SVGAGI. The CDR3 reads CASSYSQGVPGTEAFF. The CDR3 bases are TGTGCCAGCAGTTACTCACAGGGGGTGCCGGGCACTGAAGCTTTCTTT.

The chain carries TRBV2 and TRBJ1-2; perhaps TRBD1 as D (5 bases). Germline CDR1 SNHLY, CDR2 FYNNEI. CDR3 size: 13 residues. V was cut by 4 bases and J by 5 bases, with 11 bases left in between. CDR3: CASSVGGEYGYTF. CDR3 nucleotides: TGTGCCAGCAGTGTTGGAGGGGAGTATGGCTACACCTTC.

This chain connects TRBV11-2 to TRBJ1-1; perhaps TRBD1 as D (5 bases). The germline V gene has CDR1 SGHAT and CDR2 FQNNGV. The CDR3 covers 16 residues. Deletions cut 5 bases from V and 5 bases from J, with 21 bases between. DNA for the CDR3: TGTGCCAGCAGCGCTTTTAGGGGTGCAGGGTTAACTGAAGCTTTCTTT. As protein: CASSAFRGAGLTEAFF.

The rearrangement joins TRBV30 to TRBJ1-6; tentative D call: TRBD1 (5 bases). The germline V gene encodes CDR1 GTSNPN and CDR2 SVGIG (reference sequence). With 3 bases removed from V and 4 bases from J, the gap between germline ends came to 13 bases. This CDR3 spans 15 amino acids. The DNA of the CDR3 is TGTGCCTGGAGAGGAGGGACTGTTTATAATTCACCCCTCCACTTT. As protein: CAWRGGTVYNSPLHF.

This chain links TRBV19 with TRBJ1-5; tentative D call: TRBD1 (6 bases). The CDR3 has 15 amino acids. The V gene's germline CDR1 is LNHDA and CDR2 SQIVND (reference sequence). Trimming removed 9 bases at V and 0 bases at J, with 15 bases between. CDR3 loop: CASRQARDSNQPQHF. CDR3 nucleotides: TGTGCCAGCAGACAGGCGAGAGATAGCAATCAGCCCCAGCATTTT.

This sequence joins TRBV5-4 and TRBJ2-7; D gene ambiguous. V lost 2 bases and J 0 bases, leaving 12 bases between the germline ends. Per the germline V gene, CDR1 is SGHNT and CDR2 is YYREEE (reference sequence). This CDR3 is 15 amino acids long. CDR3 nucleotides: TGTGCCAGCAGCTTCCGGGCTTCTGGCTCCTACGAGCAGTACTTC. It codes for CASSFRASGSYEQYF.

The J gene is TRBJ2-2, the V gene TRBV7-9; TRBD1 aligns across 9 bases. J lost 6 bases, V lost 5 bases, and 10 bases had no gene match. The CDR3 has 16 residues. CDR1 and CDR2 (germline): SEHNR, FQNEAQ (reference sequence). The CDR3 is CASSPETRDRAGELFF. In DNA, the CDR3 is TGTGCCAGCAGCCCCGAAACCCGGGACAGGGCCGGGGAGCTGTTTTTT.

The CDR3 loop is CSAVSWARGFEQYF. In nucleotides, the CDR3 is TGCAGCGCCGTATCTTGGGCCCGAGGGTTCGAGCAGTACTTC. The genes are TRBV29-1 and TRBJ2-7; a weak D match, TRBD2 (5 bases). This CDR3 comprises 14 residues. Trimming took off 7 bases at V and 6 bases at J, with 22 bases between the two ends. Germline V gene data show CDR1 as SQVTM and CDR2 as ANQGSEA.

The chain combines TRBV6-5 with TRBJ1-5; D unresolved. In germline, CDR1 is MNHEY, CDR2 SVGAGI. This CDR3 is built from 13 residues. Trimming shortened V by 4 bases and J by 7 bases, and 11 bases separated the two germline ends. CDR3 amino acids: CASSSRVGQPQHF. CDR3 DNA: TGTGCCAGCAGTTCCCGGGTCGGACAGCCCCAGCATTTT.